The 3 T cell receptor beta chains presented below share a single source sample, sequenced in a study of cytomegalovirus exposure and HLA in healthy donors. PCR primers comprised 60 Vbeta and 13 Jbeta primers. Using immunoSEQ multiplex PCR, the repertoire was profiled, and TCRdb retains in-frame clones only, with some absent. The data contain some 270,000 clones, 80% of them seen just once; the ten biggest clones take up over 0.3%. Sequencing was done on a sample of PBMCs. The receptors derive from a girl between 2 and 10 years old in good health and CMV-seronegative.

The V gene is TRBV5-5, the J gene TRBJ1-6; 10 positions agree with TRBD1. J lost 9 bases, V lost 0 bases, and 3 bases had no gene match. The CDR3 loop spans 15 amino acids. CDR1 and CDR2 (germline): SGHKS, YYEKEE (reference sequence). The CDR3 spells CASSLGQGAFSPLHF. CDR3 nucleotides: TGTGCCAGCAGCTTGGGACAGGGGGCATTTTCACCCCTCCACTTT.

The rearrangement uses TRBV19 and TRBJ2-1; 9 positions agree with TRBD2. The germline CDR1 and CDR2 sequences are LNHDA and SQIVND (reference sequence). CDR3 size: 15 residues. Unmatched junction bases numbered 3, after V lost 4 bases and J lost 2 bases. The chain's CDR3 is CASSKLAGTYNEQFF. The CDR3 DNA reads as TGTGCCAGTAGTAAGCTAGCGGGGACCTACAATGAGCAGTTCTTC. The whole variable domain, filled in from reference TRBV19 and TRBJ2-1, reads DGGITQSPKYLFRKEGQNVTLSCEQNLNHDAMYWYRQDPGQGLRLIYYSQIVNDFQKGDIAEGYSVSREKKESFPLTVTSAQKNPTAFYLCASSKLAGTYNEQFFGPGTRLTVL.

The chain couples TRBV7-3 to TRBJ2-1, with TRBD2 identical over 12 bases. The CDR3 sequence is 15 residues long. V lost 5 bases and J lost 7; bases outside the gene matches: 6. From germline, CDR1 is SGHTA and CDR2 FQGTGA. In DNA form, the CDR3 reads TGTGCCAGCAGCCGGACTAGCGGGATGTATAATGAGCAGTTCTTC. As protein: CASSRTSGMYNEQFF.